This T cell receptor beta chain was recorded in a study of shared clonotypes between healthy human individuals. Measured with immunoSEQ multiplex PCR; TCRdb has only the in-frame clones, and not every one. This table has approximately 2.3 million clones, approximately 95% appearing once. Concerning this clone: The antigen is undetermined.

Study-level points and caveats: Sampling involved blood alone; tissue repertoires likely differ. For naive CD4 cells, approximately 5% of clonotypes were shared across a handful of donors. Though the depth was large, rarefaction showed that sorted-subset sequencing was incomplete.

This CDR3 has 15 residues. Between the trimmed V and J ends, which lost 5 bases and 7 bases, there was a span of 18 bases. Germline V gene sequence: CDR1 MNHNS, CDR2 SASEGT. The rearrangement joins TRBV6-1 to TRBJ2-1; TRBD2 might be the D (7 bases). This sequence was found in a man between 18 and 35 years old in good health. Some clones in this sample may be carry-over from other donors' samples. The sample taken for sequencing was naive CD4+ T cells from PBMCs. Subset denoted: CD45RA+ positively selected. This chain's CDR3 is CASSNGWGGPNEQFF. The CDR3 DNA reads TGTGCCAGCAGTAATGGGTGGGGGGGCCCGAATGAGCAGTTCTTC.